These 8 T cell receptor beta chains were sequenced from one sample in a study of blood T cell repertoires in COVID-19. Profiling relied on immunoSEQ multiplex PCR, and the TCRdb table lists in-frame clones only, not all of them. Among fewer than 200,000 clones listed, 74% were seen once. The sequenced sample was peripheral blood. These receptors were obtained from a woman of 80 years or more with acute or convalescent COVID-19.

Points on this clone: Other DNA sequences in the sample encode the same CDR3. CDR3 in DNA: TGTGCCAGCAGCCCCGGGGGTTACGAGCAGTACTTC. As protein: CASSPGGYEQYF. This chain links TRBV7-9 with TRBJ2-7, with D perhaps matching TRBD2 (6 bases). The CDR3 contains 12 residues. V lost 5 bases and J lost 4, with 9 bases in between. Germline V gene data show CDR1 as SEHNR and CDR2 as FQNEAQ (reference sequence).

The CDR3 region is CASSETSPSPDTQYF. CDR3 in DNA: TGTGCCAGCAGTGAGACTAGCCCGTCTCCAGATACGCAGTATTTT. This sequence joins TRBV6-1 and TRBJ2-3; TRBD2 agrees at 7 bases. The CDR3 covers 15 residues. V lost 3 bases to trimming and J lost 4 bases; unmatched junction nucleotides: 7. Germline V gene sequence: CDR1 MNHNS, CDR2 SASEGT.

This clone has only a few counts. V gene TRBV10-3 combines with J gene TRBJ1-5; 8 bases are shared with TRBD1. This CDR3 has 15 residues. J was trimmed by 2 bases and V by 5 bases; bases with no gene match: 5. From germline, CDR1 is ENHRY and CDR2 SYGVKD. The CDR3: CAISPGQGGNQPQHF. The CDR3 nucleotides are TGTGCCATCAGTCCTGGACAGGGCGGCAATCAGCCCCAGCATTTT.

Worth noting for this clone: Other DNA sequences in the sample encode the same CDR3. This chain's CDR3 is CASSSQGDQPQHF. CDR3 bases: TGTGCCAGCAGCTCCCAGGGGGACCAGCCCCAGCATTTT. V is TRBV7-2 and J is TRBJ1-5; 7 bases agree with TRBD1. The V gene end was trimmed by 4 bases and the J gene end by 7 bases; junction bases not matched to a gene: 4. Germline V gene lookup returns CDR1 SGHTA and CDR2 FQGNSA. The CDR3 extends over 13 amino acids.

This clone has a handful of counts. The chain links TRBV11-2 to TRBJ2-7; 8 bases line up with TRBD1. CDR3 length equals 16 residues. CDR1 is SGHAT and CDR2 is FQNNGV in the germline V gene. With 2 bases clipped from V and 2 bases from J, the junction kept 8 bases outside the gene matches. CDR3 nucleotide sequence: TGTGCCAGCAGCTTATCCGGCAGGGGGCACACCTACGAGCAGTACTTC. This translates into CASSLSGRGHTYEQYF.

Remarks on this clone: Other DNA variants within this sample encode the same CDR3. This chain joins TRBV19 and TRBJ1-1; D ambiguous. V was pared by 7 bases and J by 1 base, with 10 bases between. Germline values: CDR1 LNHDA, CDR2 SQIVND (reference sequence). The CDR3 runs 13 residues. CDR3 residues: CASTLSGNTEAFF. The CDR3 DNA is TGTGCCAGTACCTTGAGTGGGAACACTGAAGCTTTCTTT.

The chain has TRBV4-2 and TRBJ2-1; D possibly corresponds to TRBD2 (6 bases). The CDR3 has 14 residues. V shed 1 base and J shed 10 bases, with 14 bases lying between them. Germline lookup yields CDR1 LGHNA and CDR2 YNFKEQ. CDR3: CASSQGGVVGEQFF. CDR3 in DNA: TGTGCCAGCAGCCAAGGGGGGGTCGTGGGCGAGCAGTTCTTC.

The rearrangement joins TRBV3-1 (or the pseudogene TRBV3-2) to TRBJ2-1, with TRBD1 matching over 11 bases. Germline V gene sequence: CDR1 LGHDT, CDR2 YNNKEL (reference sequence). The CDR3 is made up of 15 amino acids. Trimming took 4 bases from V and 8 from J; bases not matched to a gene: 7. CDR3 coding DNA: TGTGCCAGCAGCCGGGGACAGGGGGAGGGAGATGAGCAGTTCTTC. Its protein product is CASSRGQGEGDEQFF.